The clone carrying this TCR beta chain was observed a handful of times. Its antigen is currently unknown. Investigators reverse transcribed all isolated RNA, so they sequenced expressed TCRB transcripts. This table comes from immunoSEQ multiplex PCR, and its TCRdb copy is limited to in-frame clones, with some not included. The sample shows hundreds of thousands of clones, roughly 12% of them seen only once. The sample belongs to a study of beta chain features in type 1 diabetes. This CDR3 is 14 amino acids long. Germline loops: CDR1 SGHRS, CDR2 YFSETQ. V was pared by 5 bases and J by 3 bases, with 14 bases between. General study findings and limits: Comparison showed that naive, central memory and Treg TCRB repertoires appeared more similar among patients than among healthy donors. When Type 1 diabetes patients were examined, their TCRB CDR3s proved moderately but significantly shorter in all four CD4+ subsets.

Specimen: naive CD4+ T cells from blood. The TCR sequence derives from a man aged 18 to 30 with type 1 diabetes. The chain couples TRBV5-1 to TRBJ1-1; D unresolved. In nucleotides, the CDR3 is TGCGCCAGCAGTCTCGCCCCCTCGCACACTGAAGCTTTCTTT. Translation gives CASSLAPSHTEAFF.